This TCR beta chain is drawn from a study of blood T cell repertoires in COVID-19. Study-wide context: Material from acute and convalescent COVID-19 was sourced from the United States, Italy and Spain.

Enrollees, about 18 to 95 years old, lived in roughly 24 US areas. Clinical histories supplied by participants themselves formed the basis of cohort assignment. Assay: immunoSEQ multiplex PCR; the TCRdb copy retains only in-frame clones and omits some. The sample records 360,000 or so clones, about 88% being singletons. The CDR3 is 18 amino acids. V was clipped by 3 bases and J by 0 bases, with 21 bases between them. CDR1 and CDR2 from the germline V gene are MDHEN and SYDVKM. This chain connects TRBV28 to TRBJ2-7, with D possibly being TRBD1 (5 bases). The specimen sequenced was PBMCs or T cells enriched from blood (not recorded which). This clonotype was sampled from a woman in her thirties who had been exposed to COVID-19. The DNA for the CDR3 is TGTGCCAGCAGTTTTTTACCCCGGACAAACGCCAACTCCTACGAGCAGTACTTC. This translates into CASSFLPRTNANSYEQYF.